This TCR beta chain stems from a study of blood T cell repertoires in COVID-19 (dated by TCRdb to about 2020). About the study as a whole: Collaborator samples came from the United States, Italy and Spain and covered acute and convalescent phases of COVID-19. The prospective study material was composed of cDNA or gDNA derived from T cells, B-cell-depleted T cells, or PBMCs. Subjects who had been exposed to COVID-19, were actively infected with it, or had recovered from it provided the deeply sampled blood TCRbeta repertoires that made up the dataset. The repertoires were released in a freely available public database meant as a resource for research on the immune response to SARS-CoV-2. Samples were obtained from the ongoing ImmuneRACE study (first 160 participants) and from about 1,300 subjects provided by 6 global collaborators. Nearly every sample came with metadata listing a de-identified subject ID, COVID-19 status, age in years and sex. Where HLA class I and class II types were available, the types were taken from metadata supplied by the sample provider, not from assay-based typing. Points the paper makes about the study in general: How much clinical and demographic metadata was included differed by source and by participant, and the metadata was provided uncurated.

The immunoSEQ Assay, a bias-controlled multiplex PCR, was used to amplify TCRbeta CDR3 regions from genomic DNA. In the paper's pipeline: Within the assay, amplification of reference gene primers was used to estimate how many nucleated cells each sample contained. To quantify the absolute abundance of each unique TCRbeta CDR3 rearrangement, sequence reads were collapsed and filtered. Productive Simpson clonality was computed per sample as the square root of Simpson's diversity index over productive rearrangements. Imported from immuneACCESS, the table was reduced by TCRdb to in-frame sequences with V and J called. These copies leave out some clones; in studies compared against another copy, an unresolved V gene accounts for under half, and the cause of the remainder is not known. V and J calls and clone size are those listed in that table; D and trimming were worked out from the DNA. Counted in this sample were 150,000 to 200,000 clones; roughly 80% of them appeared once. In total, the top ten clones hold around 8% of the sample.

At one collaborating source in Seattle, patients were enrolled during active infection and were followed longitudinally through the course of disease. Whole blood was collected in K2EDTA tubes by collaborating institutions according to the institutions' own protocols. For TCRbeta analysis, collaborators shipped samples in one of three forms: frozen whole blood, isolated PBMCs, or DNA extracted from either of those sample types. The CDR3 measures 15 amino acids from cysteine to phenylalanine. Kept here is only the CDR3 DNA, which spans 45 bases and is read in frame from base 1. Trimmed from V: 5 bases; trimmed from J: 7 bases; junction bases lacking a gene match: 13. Sequences SGHVS (CDR1) and FQNEAQ (CDR2) are obtained from the germline V gene. Of note for this clone: This clone's antigen is unknown. Per-nucleotide qualities are absent, and no much larger clonotype sits a single base away.

Sample: peripheral blood. The TCR sequence derives from a woman aged 60 to 75 with COVID-19, enrolled during active disease. Rearrangement joined TRBV7-8 to TRBJ2-7; the central 8 bases match TRBD1. The CDR3 region reads CASSPRLDRGWEQYF. The DNA sequence follows: TGTGCCAGCAGCCCTAGACTCGACAGGGGCTGGGAGCAGTACTTC.